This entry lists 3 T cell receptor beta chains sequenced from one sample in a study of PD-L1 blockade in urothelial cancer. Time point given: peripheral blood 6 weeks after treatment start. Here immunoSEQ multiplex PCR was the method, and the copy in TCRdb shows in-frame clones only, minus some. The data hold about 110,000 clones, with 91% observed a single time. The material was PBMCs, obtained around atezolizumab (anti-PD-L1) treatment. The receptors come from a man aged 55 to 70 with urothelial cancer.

The DNA for the CDR3 is TGTGCCAGTACTACCAGGGGGAGTCTTCGTGAAAAACTGTTTTTT. Translation: CASTTRGSLREKLFF. The J gene is TRBJ1-4, the V gene TRBV19; TRBD1 matches 7 bases. The CDR3 runs to 15 residues. After removal of 7 bases from V and 7 bases from J, the junction contained 12 bases not matched to a gene. Germline V gene lookup returns CDR1 LNHDA and CDR2 SQIVND (reference sequence).

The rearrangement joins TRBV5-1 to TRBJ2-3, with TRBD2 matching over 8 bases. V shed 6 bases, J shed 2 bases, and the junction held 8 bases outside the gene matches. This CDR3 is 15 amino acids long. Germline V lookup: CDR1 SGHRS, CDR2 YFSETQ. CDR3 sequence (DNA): TGCGCCAGCAAAAGCGGGAGACCTATCACAGATACGCAGTATTTT. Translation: CASKSGRPITDTQYF.

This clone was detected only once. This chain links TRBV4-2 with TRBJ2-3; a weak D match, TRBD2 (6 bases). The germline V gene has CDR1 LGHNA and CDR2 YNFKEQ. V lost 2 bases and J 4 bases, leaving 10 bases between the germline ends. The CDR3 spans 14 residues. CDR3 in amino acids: CASSQTSSADTQYF. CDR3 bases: TGTGCCAGCAGCCAAACTAGCTCCGCAGATACGCAGTATTTT.